This paragraph reports one TCR beta chain. This entry comes from a study of response to subunit inactivated influenza vaccine. The CDR3 runs 17 residues. Germline V gives CDR1 SGHAT, CDR2 FQNNGV. V dropped 4 bases and J dropped 5; count of bases not matched to a gene: 9. TCRdb re-derived calls from the RT-PCR reads in MiXCR, one entry per CDR3 protein. The sample has about 610,000 distinct CDR3 sequences; 14% are singletons. This chain connects TRBV11-2 to TRBJ2-1, with 12 bases matching TRBD2. The sequencing here drew on PBMCs from blood, taken about 12 days after vaccination. The sequence came from a man aged 50 to 60 who received an inactivated influenza vaccine. CDR3 sequence: CASSWVLAGGPDNEQFF. Here the CDR3 DNA reads TGTGCCAGCAGCTGGGTGCTAGCGGGGGGGCCGGACAATGAGCAGTTCTTC.